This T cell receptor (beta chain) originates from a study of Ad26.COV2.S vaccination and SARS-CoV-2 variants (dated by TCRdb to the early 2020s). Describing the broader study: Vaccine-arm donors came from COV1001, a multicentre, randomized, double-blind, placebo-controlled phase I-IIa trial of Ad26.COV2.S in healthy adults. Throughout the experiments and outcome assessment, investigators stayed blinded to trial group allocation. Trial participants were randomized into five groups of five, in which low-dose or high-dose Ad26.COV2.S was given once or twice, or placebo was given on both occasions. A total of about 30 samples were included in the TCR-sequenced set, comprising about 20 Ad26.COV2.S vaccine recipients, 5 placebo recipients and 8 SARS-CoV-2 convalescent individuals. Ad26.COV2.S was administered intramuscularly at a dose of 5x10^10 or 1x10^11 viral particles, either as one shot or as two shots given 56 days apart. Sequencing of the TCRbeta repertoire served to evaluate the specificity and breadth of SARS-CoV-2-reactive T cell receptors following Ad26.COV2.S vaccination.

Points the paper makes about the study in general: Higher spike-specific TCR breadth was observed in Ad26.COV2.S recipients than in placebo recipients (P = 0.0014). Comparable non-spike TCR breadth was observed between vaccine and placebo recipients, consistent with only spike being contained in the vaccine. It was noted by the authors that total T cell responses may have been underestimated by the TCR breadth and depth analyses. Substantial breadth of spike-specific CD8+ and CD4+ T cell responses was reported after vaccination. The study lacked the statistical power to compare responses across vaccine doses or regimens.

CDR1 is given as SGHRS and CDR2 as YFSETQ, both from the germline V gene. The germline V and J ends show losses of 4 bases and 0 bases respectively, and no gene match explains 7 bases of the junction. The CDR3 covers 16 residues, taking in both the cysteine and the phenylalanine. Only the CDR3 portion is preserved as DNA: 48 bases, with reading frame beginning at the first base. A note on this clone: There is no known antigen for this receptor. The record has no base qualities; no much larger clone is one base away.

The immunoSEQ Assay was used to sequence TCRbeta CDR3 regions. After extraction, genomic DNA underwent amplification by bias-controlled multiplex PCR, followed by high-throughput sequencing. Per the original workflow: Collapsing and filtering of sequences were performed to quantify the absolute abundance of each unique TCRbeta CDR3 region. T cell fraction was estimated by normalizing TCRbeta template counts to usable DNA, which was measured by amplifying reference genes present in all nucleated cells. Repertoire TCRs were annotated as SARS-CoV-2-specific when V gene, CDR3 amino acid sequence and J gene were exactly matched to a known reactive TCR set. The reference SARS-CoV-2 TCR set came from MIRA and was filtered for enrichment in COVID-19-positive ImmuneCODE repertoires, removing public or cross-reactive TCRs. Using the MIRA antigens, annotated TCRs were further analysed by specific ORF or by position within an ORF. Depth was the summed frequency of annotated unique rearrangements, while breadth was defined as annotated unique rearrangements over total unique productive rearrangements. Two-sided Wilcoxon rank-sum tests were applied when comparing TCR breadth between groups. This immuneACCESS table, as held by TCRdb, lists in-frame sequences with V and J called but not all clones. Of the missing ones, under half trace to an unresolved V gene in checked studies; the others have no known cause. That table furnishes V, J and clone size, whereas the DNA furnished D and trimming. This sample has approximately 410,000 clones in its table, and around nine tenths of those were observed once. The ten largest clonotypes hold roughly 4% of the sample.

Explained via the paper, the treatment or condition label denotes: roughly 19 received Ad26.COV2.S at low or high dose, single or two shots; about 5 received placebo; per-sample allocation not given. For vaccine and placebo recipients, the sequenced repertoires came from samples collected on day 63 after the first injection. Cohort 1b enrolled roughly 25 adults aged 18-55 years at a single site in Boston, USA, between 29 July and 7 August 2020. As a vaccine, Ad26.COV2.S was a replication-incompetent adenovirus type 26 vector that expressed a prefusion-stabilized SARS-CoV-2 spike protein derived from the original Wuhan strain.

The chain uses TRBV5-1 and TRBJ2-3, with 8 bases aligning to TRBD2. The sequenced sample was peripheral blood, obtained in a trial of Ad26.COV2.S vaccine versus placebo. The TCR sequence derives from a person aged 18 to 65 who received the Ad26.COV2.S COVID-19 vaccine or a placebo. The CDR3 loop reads CASSRTLAGSTDTQYF. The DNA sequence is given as TGCGCCAGCAGCAGAACATTAGCGGGGAGCACAGATACGCAGTATTTT.